This is a list of T cell receptor beta chains from one sample in a study of graft-versus-host responses after intestinal transplantation. For these receptors, no antigen is known. The data were produced by immunoSEQ multiplex PCR, yet TCRdb's version contains in-frame clones alone and is incomplete. The sample includes 65,000 to 85,000 clones, over 75% of them seen just once. The sequencing used unstimulated CD8+ T cells sorted from spleen or lymph node cells, collected before transplant. The receptors shown here come from a human donor who was the organ donor for an intestinal transplant. Both conserved end residues are part of each CDR3. A D gene is named only where the DNA matches it firmly. Clone size is not always given. Where it is, it says once, few, many or a class for expanded clones.

>TRBD1|TRBJ1-5|.|TRBV5-8
CASSPKDRLNQPQHF
TGTGCCAGCAGCCCCAAGGACAGGCTCAATCAGCCCCAGCATTTT
>.|TRBJ2-1|few|TRBV6-1
CASSAQPHNEQFF
TGTGCCAGCAGTGCCCAGCCCCACAATGAGCAGTTCTTC
>.|TRBJ2-5|.|TRBV27
CASSLYFAGETQYF
TGTGCCAGCAGTTTATATTTCGCCGGAGAGACCCAGTACTTC
>TRBD1|TRBJ2-7|once|TRBV7-9
CASSLGGTGGNEQYF
TGTGCCAGCAGCTTAGGGGGGACAGGGGGTAACGAGCAGTACTTC
>TRBD1|TRBJ1-1|.|TRBV28
CASSRPGQGAPTSTEAFF
TGTGCCAGCAGTAGACCGGGACAGGGGGCTCCCACCAGCACTGAAGCTTTCTTT
>.|TRBJ1-2|.|TRBV19
CASNPLPRGGGYTF
TGTGCCAGTAACCCCCTCCCCAGGGGTGGTGGCTACACCTTC
>.|TRBJ2-1|once|TRBV5-4
CASTQDGHNEQFF
TGTGCCAGCACTCAGGACGGGCACAATGAGCAGTTCTTC
>.|TRBJ2-7|.|TRBV20-1
CSARDHYEQYF
TGCAGTGCTAGAGACCACTACGAGCAGTACTTC
>TRBD1|TRBJ2-7|.|TRBV27
CASSPHPTGVFYEQYF
TGTGCCAGCAGTCCCCACCCCACAGGGGTCTTCTACGAGCAGTACTTC
>.|TRBJ2-7|.|TRBV7-9
CASSPRDLYEQYF
TGTGCCAGCAGTCCTCGGGACCTCTACGAGCAGTACTTC
>.|TRBJ1-1|.|TRBV6-1
CASVGLVGGTEAFF
TGTGCCAGCGTCGGGTTGGTGGGGGGGACTGAAGCTTTCTTT
>.|TRBJ1-2|.|TRBV6-5
CASSPGSPHYGYTF
TGTGCCAGCAGCCCAGGGAGTCCCCACTATGGCTACACCTTC
>.|TRBJ2-1|.|TRBV5-5
CASSLGGDEQFF
TGTGCCAGCAGCTTAGGGGGGGATGAGCAGTTCTTC
>.|TRBJ1-2|.|TRBV6-1
CASSERPEGGYGYTF
TGTGCCAGCAGTGAAAGGCCGGAGGGGGGCTATGGCTACACCTTC
>TRBD1|TRBJ2-7|.|TRBV29-1
CSAELGNRGPYEQYF
TGCAGCGCAGAACTCGGGAACAGGGGCCCCTACGAGCAGTACTTC
>.|TRBJ2-5|.|TRBV7-9
CASSLYGGVSETQYF
TGTGCCAGCAGCTTATACGGGGGAGTGAGCGAGACCCAGTACTTC
>.|TRBJ2-2|.|TRBV11-2
CASSPGGGKTAGELFF
TGTGCCAGCAGCCCCGGAGGAGGCAAAACTGCCGGGGAGCTGTTTTTT
>.|TRBJ2-1|once|TRBV4-1
CASSQPNEQFF
TGCGCCAGCAGCCAACCTAATGAGCAGTTCTTC
>.|TRBJ2-7|.|TRBV19
CASRFGRGYEQYF
TGTGCCAGTAGATTCGGCAGAGGCTACGAGCAGTACTTC
>.|TRBJ1-3|once|TRBV28
CASSLGGTGNTIYF
TGTGCCAGCAGTTTGGGGGGCACTGGAAACACCATATATTTT
>TRBD2|TRBJ2-3|.|TRBV13
CASSLAAAGALLDTDTQYF
TGTGCCAGCAGCTTAGCTGCAGCGGGGGCCCTTTTAGACACAGATACGCAGTATTTT
>.|TRBJ2-1|.|TRBV5-6
CASRGSYNEQFF
TGTGCCAGCCGGGGCTCCTACAATGAGCAGTTCTTC
>.|TRBJ2-1|.|TRBV10-2
CASSPTYNEQFF
TGCGCCAGCAGTCCGACTTACAATGAGCAGTTCTTC
>.|TRBJ1-6|.|TRBV9
CASSVLGSYNSPLHF
TGTGCCAGCAGCGTACTAGGATCCTATAATTCACCCCTCCACTTT
>.|TRBJ1-6|.|TRBV6-1
CASNKQSPNNSPLHF
TGTGCCAGCAACAAACAGAGTCCCAATAATTCACCCCTCCACTTT
>TRBD2|TRBJ2-7|.|TRBV6-5
CASGPLAGGSDEQYF
TGTGCCAGCGGGCCGTTGGCGGGGGGTTCGGACGAGCAGTACTTC
>.|TRBJ2-2|.|TRBV6-5
CASSYVNRVRAGELFF
TGTGCCAGCAGTTACGTTAACAGGGTTAGGGCCGGGGAGCTGTTTTTT
>.|TRBJ2-7|.|TRBV5-1
CASSGATGDEQYF
TGCGCCAGCAGCGGGGCGACAGGAGACGAGCAGTACTTC
>TRBD1|TRBJ1-2|.|TRBV5-6
CASSWDRGLGYGYTF
TGTGCCAGCAGCTGGGACAGGGGGCTAGGCTATGGCTACACCTTC
>.|TRBJ2-1|.|TRBV28
CASSLAGLSSYNEQFF
TGTGCCAGCAGTTTGGCAGGGCTCAGCTCCTACAATGAGCAGTTCTTC
>.|TRBJ1-2|once|TRBV9
CASSVGFGGISYTF
TGTGCCAGCAGCGTAGGATTTGGAGGGATAAGCTACACCTTC
>TRBD1|TRBJ1-4|few|TRBV13
CASSLTLDRGNEKLFF
TGTGCCAGCAGCTTAACCCTCGACAGGGGTAATGAAAAACTGTTTTTT
>.|TRBJ2-6|.|TRBV9
CASSVERSGRSGANVLTF
TGTGCCAGCAGCGTAGAGCGTTCGGGGCGCTCTGGGGCCAACGTCCTGACTTTC
>.|TRBJ2-3|few|TRBV15
CATSRGTSESTDTQYF
TGTGCCACCAGCAGAGGGACTTCGGAGAGCACAGATACGCAGTATTTT
>.|TRBJ1-2|.|TRBV6-1
CASSERGLIWYGYTF
TGTGCCAGCAGTGAGAGAGGGTTGATTTGGTATGGCTACACCTTC
>.|TRBJ1-3|.|TRBV28
CASTTGLSGNTIYF
TGTGCCAGCACCACAGGCCTCTCTGGAAACACCATATATTTT
>.|TRBJ2-2|.|TRBV28
CASSLGSPNTGELFF
TGTGCCAGCAGTTTAGGAAGCCCCAACACCGGGGAGCTGTTTTTT
>.|TRBJ2-2|.|TRBV11-2
CASSLWALATGELFF
TGTGCCAGCAGCTTGTGGGCATTAGCTACCGGGGAGCTGTTTTTT
>TRBD1|TRBJ2-7|.|TRBV2
CASSEAPAGTGYYEQYF
TGTGCCAGCAGTGAAGCGCCGGCCGGGACAGGTTACTACGAGCAGTACTTC
>TRBD1|TRBJ2-3|once|TRBV6-1
CASSLRRQGDYTQYF
TGTGCCAGCAGCCTCCGGAGACAGGGGGACTATACGCAGTATTTT
>.|TRBJ1-1|.|TRBV4-1
CASSQEGGAGTEAFF
TGCGCCAGCAGCCAAGAAGGTGGGGCGGGCACTGAAGCTTTCTTT
>.|TRBJ2-5|.|TRBV7-8
CASSSWGMLLEQYF
TGTGCCAGCAGCTCTTGGGGGATGCTCTTGGAGCAGTACTTC
>TRBD1|TRBJ2-7|.|TRBV14
CASSQEGQGTFSYEQYF
TGTGCCAGCAGCCAAGAGGGACAGGGAACTTTTTCCTACGAGCAGTACTTC
>TRBD1|TRBJ2-5|.|TRBV27
CASSLHPSGGRRETQYF
TGTGCCAGCAGTTTGCATCCTTCAGGGGGTAGGAGAGAGACCCAGTACTTC
>.|TRBJ2-7|.|TRBV4-2
CASSQDAGSSYEQYF
TGTGCCAGCAGCCAAGATGCGGGGAGCTCCTACGAGCAGTACTTC
>TRBD2|TRBJ2-2|.|TRBV6-1
CASGWRGGRLFF
TGTGCCAGCGGCTGGCGGGGGGGCCGGTTGTTTTTT
>.|TRBJ2-7|once|TRBV7-8
CASSPLARDEQYF
TGTGCCAGCAGTCCCCTCGCCAGGGACGAGCAGTACTTC
>TRBD2|TRBJ2-2|.|TRBV19
CASLLSGGAGELFF
TGTGCCAGTCTCCTAAGCGGGGGGGCCGGGGAGCTGTTTTTT